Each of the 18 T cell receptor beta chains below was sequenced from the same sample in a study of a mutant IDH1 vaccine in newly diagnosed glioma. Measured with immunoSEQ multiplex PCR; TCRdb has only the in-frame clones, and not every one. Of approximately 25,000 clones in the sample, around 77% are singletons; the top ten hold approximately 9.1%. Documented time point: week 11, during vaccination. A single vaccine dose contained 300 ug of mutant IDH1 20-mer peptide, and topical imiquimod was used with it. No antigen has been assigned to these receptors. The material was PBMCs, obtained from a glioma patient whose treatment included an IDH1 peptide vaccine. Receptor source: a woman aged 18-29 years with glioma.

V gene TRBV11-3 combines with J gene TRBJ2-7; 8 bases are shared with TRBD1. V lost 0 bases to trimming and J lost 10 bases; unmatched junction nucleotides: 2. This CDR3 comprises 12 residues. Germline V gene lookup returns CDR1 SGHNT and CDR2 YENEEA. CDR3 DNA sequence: TGTGCCAGCAGCTTAGAGGGACAGGCACAGTACTTC. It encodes CASSLEGQAQYF.

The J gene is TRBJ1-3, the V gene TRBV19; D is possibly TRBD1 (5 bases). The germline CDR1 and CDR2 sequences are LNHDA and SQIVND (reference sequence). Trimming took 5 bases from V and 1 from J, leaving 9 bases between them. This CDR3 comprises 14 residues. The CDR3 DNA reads TGTGCCAGTAGTCCCTCAGGGTCTGGAAACACCATATATTTT. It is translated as CASSPSGSGNTIYF.

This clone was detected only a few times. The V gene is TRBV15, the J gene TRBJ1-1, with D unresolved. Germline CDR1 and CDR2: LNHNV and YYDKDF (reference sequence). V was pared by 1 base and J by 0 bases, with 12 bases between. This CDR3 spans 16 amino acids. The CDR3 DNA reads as TGTGCCACCAGCAGAGTTGGTTTAGGGATGAACACTGAAGCTTTCTTT. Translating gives CATSRVGLGMNTEAFF.

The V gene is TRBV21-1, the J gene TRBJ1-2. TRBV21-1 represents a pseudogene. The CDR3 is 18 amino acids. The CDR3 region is CASSKSFIWVQDNYGYTF. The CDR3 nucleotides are TGTGCCAGCAGCAAAAGTTTTATTTGGGTCCAAGACAACTATGGCTACACCTTC.

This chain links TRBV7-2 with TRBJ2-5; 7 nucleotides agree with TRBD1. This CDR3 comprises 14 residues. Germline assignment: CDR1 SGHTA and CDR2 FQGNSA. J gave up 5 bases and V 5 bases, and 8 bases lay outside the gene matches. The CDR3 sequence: CASSLDRAGETQYF. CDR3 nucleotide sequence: TGTGCCAGCAGCCTAGACAGGGCCGGGGAGACCCAGTACTTC.

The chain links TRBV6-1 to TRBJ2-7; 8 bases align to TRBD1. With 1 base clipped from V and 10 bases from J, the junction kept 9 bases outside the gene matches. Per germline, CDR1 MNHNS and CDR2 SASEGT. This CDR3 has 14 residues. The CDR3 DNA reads TGTGCCAGCAGTGAAGGGGCAGGGGGCGAAATCCAGTACTTC. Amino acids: CASSEGAGGEIQYF.

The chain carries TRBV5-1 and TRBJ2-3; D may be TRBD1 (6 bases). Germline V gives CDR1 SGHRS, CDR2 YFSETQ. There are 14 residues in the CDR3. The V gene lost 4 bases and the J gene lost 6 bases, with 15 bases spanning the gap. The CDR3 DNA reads TGCGCCAGCAGCACAGGGACCACGAGGGATACGCAGTATTTT. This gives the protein CASSTGTTRDTQYF.

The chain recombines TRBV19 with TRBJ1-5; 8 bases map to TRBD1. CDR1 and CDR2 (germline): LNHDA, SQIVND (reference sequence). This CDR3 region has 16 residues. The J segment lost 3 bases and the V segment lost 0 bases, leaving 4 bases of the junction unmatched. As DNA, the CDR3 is TGTGCCAGTAGTATAGACGGGACAGGAATCAATCAGCCCCAGCATTTT. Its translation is CASSIDGTGINQPQHF. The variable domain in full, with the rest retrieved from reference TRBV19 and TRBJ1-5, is DGGITQSPKYLFRKEGQNVTLSCEQNLNHDAMYWYRQDPGQGLRLIYYSQIVNDFQKGDIAEGYSVSREKKESFPLTVTSAQKNPTAFYLCASSIDGTGINQPQHFGDGTRLSIL.

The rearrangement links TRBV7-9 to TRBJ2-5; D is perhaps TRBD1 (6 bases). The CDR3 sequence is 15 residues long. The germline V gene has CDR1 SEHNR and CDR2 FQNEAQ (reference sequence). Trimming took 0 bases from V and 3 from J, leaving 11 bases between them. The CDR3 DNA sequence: TGTGCCAGCAGCTTAGCGCTGGCAGGGGAAGAGACCCAGTACTTC. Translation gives CASSLALAGEETQYF.

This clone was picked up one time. CDR3 DNA: TGTGCCATCAGTGAGGGGGGGGGTGGCAATCAGCCCCAGCATTTT. Its protein is CAISEGGGGNQPQHF. V is TRBV10-3 and J is TRBJ1-5, with D possibly being TRBD1 (5 bases). Germline CDR1 reads ENHRY; CDR2 reads SYGVKD. This CDR3 has 15 residues. The germline V and J ends were trimmed by 2 bases and 2 bases, with 10 bases remaining between them.

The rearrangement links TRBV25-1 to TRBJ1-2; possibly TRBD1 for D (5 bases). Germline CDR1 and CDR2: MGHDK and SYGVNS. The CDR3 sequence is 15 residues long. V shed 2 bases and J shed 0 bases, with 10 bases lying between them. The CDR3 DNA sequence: TGTGCCAGCAGTGAAGACGGGGCCCCTAACTATGGCTACACCTTC. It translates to CASSEDGAPNYGYTF.

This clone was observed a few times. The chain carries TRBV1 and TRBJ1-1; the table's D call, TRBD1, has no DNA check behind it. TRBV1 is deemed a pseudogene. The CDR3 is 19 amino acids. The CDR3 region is CTSSQDAMVDRGMNTEAFF. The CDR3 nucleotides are TGCACCAGCAGCCAGGATGCCATGGTGGACAGGGGGATGAACACTGAAGCTTTCTTT.

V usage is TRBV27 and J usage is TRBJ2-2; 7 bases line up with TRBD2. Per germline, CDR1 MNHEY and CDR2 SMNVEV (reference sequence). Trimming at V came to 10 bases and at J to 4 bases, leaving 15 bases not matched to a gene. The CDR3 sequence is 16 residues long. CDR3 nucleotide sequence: TGTGCCACCACCTCGCCCTCCGCGGGAGCCACCGGGGAGCTGTTTTTT. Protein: CATTSPSAGATGELFF.

The CDR3 protein is CASSRQGGEQYF. CDR3 nucleotides: TGTGCCAGCAGCCGACAGGGCGGCGAGCAGTACTTC. This chain joins TRBV14 and TRBJ2-7; 7 bases agree with TRBD1. Germline-derived CDR1 and CDR2 are SGHDN and FVKESK. Trimming removed 4 bases from V and 6 bases from J; junction bases left unmatched: 3. CDR3 length: 12 residues.

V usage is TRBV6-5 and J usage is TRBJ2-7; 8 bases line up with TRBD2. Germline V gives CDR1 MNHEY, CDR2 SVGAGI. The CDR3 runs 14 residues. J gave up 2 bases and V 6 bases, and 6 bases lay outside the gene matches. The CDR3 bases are TGTGCCAGCAGACATAGCGGGACCCCCTACGAGCAGTACTTC. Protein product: CASRHSGTPYEQYF.

CDR3 loop: CASSYSAGQIQETQYF. The CDR3 nucleotides are TGTGCCAGCAGTTACTCAGCGGGACAGATACAAGAGACCCAGTACTTC. The chain combines TRBV6-5 with TRBJ2-5, with D perhaps given as TRBD1 or TRBD2 (7 bases each). This CDR3 region has 16 residues. The V gene lost 0 bases and the J gene lost 2 bases, with 13 bases spanning the gap. Germline V gene lookup returns CDR1 MNHEY and CDR2 SVGAGI.

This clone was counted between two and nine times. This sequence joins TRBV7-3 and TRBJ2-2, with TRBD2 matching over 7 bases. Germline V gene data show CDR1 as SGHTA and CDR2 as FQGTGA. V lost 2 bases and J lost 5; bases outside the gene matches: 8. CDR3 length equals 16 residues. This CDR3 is CASSLFAGVGTGELFF. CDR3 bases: TGTGCCAGCAGCTTATTTGCGGGAGTGGGGACCGGGGAGCTGTTTTTT.

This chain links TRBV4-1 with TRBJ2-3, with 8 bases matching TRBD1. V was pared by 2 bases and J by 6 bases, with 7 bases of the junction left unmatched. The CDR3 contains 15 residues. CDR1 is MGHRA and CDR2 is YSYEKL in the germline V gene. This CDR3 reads CASSQRQGAPDTQYF. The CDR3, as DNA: TGCGCCAGCAGCCAACGGCAGGGGGCGCCGGATACGCAGTATTTT.